Below, 28 T cell receptor beta chains from the same sample are listed, as sequenced in a study of cytomegalovirus exposure and HLA in healthy donors. Both 60 Vbeta primers and 13 Jbeta primers went into the PCR. TCRdb's table, derived via immunoSEQ multiplex PCR, lists solely in-frame clones and lacks some. This sample has about 100,000 clones, with about 81% found just once. The specimen sequenced was PBMCs. Receptors were obtained from a man between 50 and 59 years old in good health and CMV-seronegative.

Notes on this clone: A read error may produce the germline difference seen at one junction end. This chain links TRBV7-9 with TRBJ2-1; the match to TRBD2 covers 10 bases. From germline, CDR1 is SEHNR and CDR2 FQNEAQ (reference sequence). CDR3 length equals 13 residues. In DNA form, the CDR3 reads TGTGCCAGCAGCCTAGCGGGGGCTAGCGAGCAGTTCTTC. Its translation is CASSLAGASEQFF.

CDR3 loop: CAWRAPDRELTEAFF. CDR3 bases: TGTGCCTGGAGGGCGCCGGACAGGGAACTCACTGAAGCTTTCTTT. The chain recombines TRBV30 with TRBJ1-1; 8 bases line up with TRBD1. There are 15 residues in the CDR3. V was pared by 3 bases and J by 4 bases, with 10 bases of the junction left unmatched. The germline gives CDR1 GTSNPN, CDR2 SVGIG (reference sequence).

The chain employs TRBV9 and TRBJ2-2, with a weak D call TRBD2 (6 bases). CDR3 size: 13 residues. Germline CDR1 and CDR2: SGDLS and YYNGEE. Trimming took 2 bases from V and 4 from J, leaving 6 bases between them. The CDR3 DNA sequence: TGTGCCAGCAGCGTCGGGGGCACCGGGGAGCTGTTTTTT. Translated, it gives CASSVGGTGELFF.

The genes are TRBV6-1 and TRBJ1-5; D unresolved. The CDR3 extends over 18 amino acids. Germline V gene data show CDR1 as MNHNS and CDR2 as SASEGT. The ends were cut back, 4 bases at V and 0 bases at J, with 19 bases in the middle. The CDR3 loop is CASSAKREEGYSNQPQHF. The CDR3 DNA reads TGTGCCAGCAGTGCGAAGAGGGAGGAAGGGTATAGCAATCAGCCCCAGCATTTT.

The chain is built from TRBV11-3 and TRBJ1-1, with 11 bases aligning to TRBD1. CDR1 and CDR2 from the germline V gene are SGHNT and YENEEA. This CDR3 has 16 amino acids. J lost 2 bases, V lost 4 bases, and 6 bases had no gene match. CDR3 protein: CASSSGTGGPNTEAFF. The CDR3 DNA follows: TGTGCCAGCAGCTCCGGGACAGGGGGACCCAACACTGAAGCTTTCTTT.

This clone was counted between two and nine times. J is TRBJ2-5 and V is TRBV4-1; TRBD2 might be the D (6 bases). The length of the CDR3 is 14 residues. Between the trimmed V and J ends, which lost 5 bases and 2 bases, there was a span of 12 bases. Germline V gene sequence: CDR1 MGHRA, CDR2 YSYEKL. CDR3 protein: CASSSRGQQETQYF. The CDR3 DNA sequence: TGCGCCAGCAGCTCGCGGGGCCAACAAGAGACCCAGTACTTC.

The V call is TRBV11-3, the J call TRBJ1-1; 7 bases agree with TRBD1. This CDR3 is built from 12 residues. Trimming took 5 bases from V and 4 from J; bases not matched to a gene: 1. Germline V CDR1 and CDR2: SGHNT, YENEEA. This chain's CDR3 is CASSQGGTEAFF. The CDR3 bases are TGTGCCAGCAGCCAGGGGGGCACTGAAGCTTTCTTT.

V is TRBV18 and J is TRBJ2-7, with D perhaps TRBD1 (6 bases). Trimming took off 2 bases at V and 2 bases at J, with 10 bases between the two ends. Germline CDR1 reads KGHSH; CDR2 reads LQKENI. This CDR3 contains 14 residues. The chain's CDR3 is CASSPGGLTYEQYF. CDR3 coding DNA: TGTGCCAGCTCACCAGGGGGCCTAACCTACGAGCAGTACTTC.

The V and J genes are TRBV5-1 and TRBJ2-3, with D unresolved. The CDR3 contains 14 residues. CDR1 SGHRS and CDR2 YFSETQ come from the germline V gene. Trimming left V 2 bases short and J 3 bases short, with 10 bases between. DNA for the CDR3: TGCGCCAGCAGCTTATACCCCGGGACAGATACGCAGTATTTT. Translating gives CASSLYPGTDTQYF. Based on the CDR3 plus reference TRBV5-1 and TRBJ2-3, the full variable domain is KAGVTQTPRYLIKTRGQQVTLSCSPISGHRSVSWYQQTPGQGLQFLFEYFSETQRNKGNFPGRFSGRQFSNSRSEMNVSTLELGDSALYLCASSLYPGTDTQYFGPGTRLTVL.

This clone has a handful of counts. This chain links TRBV9 with TRBJ1-6, with 7 bases matching TRBD1. CDR3 length: 15 amino acids. Looked up from germline, CDR1 is SGDLS and CDR2 is YYNGEE. The J segment lost 7 bases and the V segment lost 0 bases, leaving 4 bases of the junction unmatched. As DNA, the CDR3 is TGTGCCAGCAGCGTAGGCGGGACAGCGAATTCACCCCTCCACTTT. Translating it yields CASSVGGTANSPLHF.

The chain joins TRBV11-2 to TRBJ2-2; 9 nucleotides align to TRBD2. CDR1 and CDR2 (germline): SGHAT, FQNNGV. The ends lost 2 bases at V and 4 bases at J; junction bases unmatched: 8. The CDR3 covers 17 residues. The CDR3 DNA is TGTGCCAGCAGCTTAAGTAGCGGGAGTACCAGCACCGGGGAGCTGTTTTTT. The encoded protein is CASSLSSGSTSTGELFF. The full variable domain, rest sourced from reference TRBV11-2 and TRBJ2-2, is EAGVAQSPRYKIIEKRQSVAFWCNPISGHATLYWYQQILGQGPKLLIQFQNNGVVDDSQLPKDRFSAERLKGVDSTLKIQPAKLEDSAVYLCASSLSSGSTSTGELFFGEGSRLTVL.

This rearrangement joins TRBV29-1 to TRBJ2-2, with 7 bases lining up with TRBD2. Germline assignment: CDR1 SQVTM and CDR2 ANQGSEA. Trimming cost V 4 bases and J 6 bases; bases outside gene matches: 5. This CDR3 spans 13 amino acids. CDR3 in DNA: TGCAGCGTTGGGGGGAGGGGAGCCGGGGAGCTGTTTTTT. It encodes CSVGGRGAGELFF.

V gene TRBV5-1 combines with J gene TRBJ2-1; 11 bases map to TRBD2. The CDR3 is 15 residues long. The germline V gene has CDR1 SGHRS and CDR2 YFSETQ. V was clipped by 1 base and J by 8 bases; unmatched bases: 5. CDR3 nucleotide sequence: TGCGCCAGCAGCTTGCTAGCGGGAGGCTCATATGAGCAGTTCTTC. This codes for CASSLLAGGSYEQFF. Combining the CDR3 with reference TRBV5-1 and TRBJ2-1 gives the whole variable domain KAGVTQTPRYLIKTRGQQVTLSCSPISGHRSVSWYQQTPGQGLQFLFEYFSETQRNKGNFPGRFSGRQFSNSRSEMNVSTLELGDSALYLCASSLLAGGSYEQFFGPGTRLTVL.

The chain joins TRBV28 to TRBJ2-1; TRBD2 agrees at 12 bases. This CDR3 spans 14 amino acids. Per the germline V gene, CDR1 is MDHEN and CDR2 is SYDVKM. V lost 8 bases to trimming and J lost 4 bases; unmatched junction nucleotides: 3. The CDR3 sequence: CASVLAGGYNEQFF. The CDR3 region has the DNA TGTGCCAGCGTACTAGCGGGAGGTTACAATGAGCAGTTCTTC.

This chain joins TRBV5-6 and TRBJ1-2, with 9 bases lining up with TRBD1. Germline V gene lookup returns CDR1 SGHDT and CDR2 YYEEEE. V shed 4 bases, J shed 7 bases, and the junction held 8 bases outside the gene matches. The CDR3 extends over 14 amino acids. CDR3 loop: CASSLNRGQSGYTF. The DNA of the CDR3 is TGTGCCAGCAGCCTCAACAGGGGGCAAAGTGGCTACACCTTC.

The V and J genes are TRBV4-1 and TRBJ2-5, with a possible D match to TRBD2 (6 bases). The CDR3 consists of 14 residues. V lost 2 bases and J 11 bases, leaving 18 bases between the germline ends. The germline V gene encodes CDR1 MGHRA and CDR2 YSYEKL. CDR3 DNA: TGCGCCAGCAGCCAACAGGGCGCCATGGAGGGGCAGTACTTC. Protein product: CASSQQGAMEGQYF.

The chain couples TRBV5-1 to TRBJ1-1, with a tentative D call TRBD1 (6 bases). V was shortened by 3 bases and J by 4 bases, with 16 bases between the two germline ends. From germline, CDR1 is SGHRS and CDR2 YFSETQ. The CDR3 covers 15 residues. Here the CDR3 DNA reads TGCGCCAGCAGCTCGGGGGGGGGCTCGGTCACTGAAGCTTTCTTT. This encodes CASSSGGGSVTEAFF.

This clone was observed a single time. The J gene is TRBJ2-7, the V gene TRBV6-1; no firm D call. V gave up 0 bases and J gave up 4 bases, with 7 bases separating them. The CDR3 is 13 amino acids. Germline V gene data show CDR1 as MNHNS and CDR2 as SASEGT. The CDR3 loop is CASSEAAPYEQYF. The CDR3 DNA follows: TGTGCCAGCAGTGAAGCGGCCCCGTACGAGCAGTACTTC.

V usage is TRBV5-6 and J usage is TRBJ2-2, with 10 bases that match TRBD2. The trim removed 4 bases at V and 7 bases at J, leaving 4 bases unmatched. Germline V lookup: CDR1 SGHDT, CDR2 YYEEEE. The CDR3 has 14 residues. The CDR3 DNA reads as TGTGCCAGCAGCAAGGGACTAGCGATCGGGGAGCTGTTTTTT. This gives the protein CASSKGLAIGELFF.

Regarding this clone: At one of its ends the junction is not consistent with the germline gene, which may arise from a read error. The chain employs TRBV6-1 and TRBJ2-2, with D possibly TRBD2 on 6 matching bases. Germline V gene sequence: CDR1 MNHNS, CDR2 SASEGT. The CDR3 loop spans 16 amino acids. CDR3 in DNA: TGTGCCAGCAGTGCCTCCCTCGGGCTCCGGACCGGGGGGCTGTTTTTT. Protein product: CASSASLGLRTGGLFF.

The V gene is TRBV6-5, the J gene TRBJ2-3; the D gene is possibly TRBD1 (6 bases). The CDR3 runs to 14 residues. With 0 bases removed from V and 5 bases from J, the gap between germline ends came to 9 bases. Germline CDR1 MNHEY, CDR2 SVGAGI. CDR3 amino acids: CASSYSYRVDTQYF. The DNA of the CDR3 is TGTGCCAGCAGTTACTCCTACAGGGTAGATACGCAGTATTTT.

This clone was detected a few times. This chain links TRBV5-6 with TRBJ2-7; 11 bases agree with TRBD2. This CDR3 has 16 residues. The V and J ends lost 2 bases and 5 bases, in that order; junction bases with no gene match: 9. The germline V gene encodes CDR1 SGHDT and CDR2 YYEEEE. The CDR3 here is CASSLLAGVYPHEQYF. The CDR3 DNA follows: TGTGCCAGCAGCTTACTAGCGGGGGTCTATCCCCACGAGCAGTACTTC.

The chain is built from TRBV6-1 and TRBJ1-6, with D possibly matching TRBD1 (6 bases). The CDR3 runs 14 residues. CDR1 is MNHNS, CDR2 SASEGT, per germline. Trimming stripped 0 bases from V and 10 bases from J, with 10 bases between. CDR3 DNA: TGTGCCAGCAGTGAAGCGGACAGTCGATCACCCCTCCACTTT. Its translation: CASSEADSRSPLHF.

The chain uses TRBV28 and TRBJ2-7; D uncertain. V was pared by 6 bases and J by 1 base, with 4 bases between. CDR3 size: 11 residues. Germline loops: CDR1 MDHEN, CDR2 SYDVKM. As DNA, the CDR3 is TGTGCCAGCAGCCAATCCTACGAGCAGTACTTC. It is translated as CASSQSYEQYF. Filled out from reference TRBV28 and TRBJ2-7, the complete variable domain reads DVKVTQSSRYLVKRTGEKVFLECVQDMDHENMFWYRQDPGLGLRLIYFSYDVKMKEKGDIPEGYSVSREKKERFSLILESASTNQTSMYLCASSQSYEQYFGPGTRLTVT.

The chain has TRBV29-1 and TRBJ2-7; D may be TRBD1 (6 bases). The CDR3 runs to 13 residues. Trimming stripped 4 bases from V and 0 bases from J, with 10 bases between. Germline-derived CDR1 and CDR2 are SQVTM and ANQGSEA. CDR3 nucleotides: TGCAGCGTTGTACAGGGTGTCTCCTACGAGCAGTACTTC. Translation gives CSVVQGVSYEQYF.

This clone turned up a few times. The chain employs TRBV7-3 and TRBJ2-7, with 9 nucleotides matching TRBD1. V gave up 5 bases and J gave up 5 bases; unmatched junction bases: 10. CDR1 is SGHTA, CDR2 FQGTGA, per germline. The CDR3 sequence is 15 residues long. The CDR3: CASSEGTGWNDEQYF. CDR3 nucleotides: TGTGCCAGCAGCGAGGGGACAGGGTGGAATGACGAGCAGTACTTC.

The chain links TRBV5-4 to TRBJ1-1, with TRBD1 identical over 7 bases. The CDR3 covers 14 residues. CDR1 is SGHNT and CDR2 is YYREEE in the germline V gene (reference sequence). With 4 bases clipped from V and 0 bases from J, the junction kept 3 bases outside the gene matches. The CDR3 DNA reads TGTGCCAGCAGCGTGGGACAGTTGAACACTGAAGCTTTCTTT. Its protein product is CASSVGQLNTEAFF.

The chain carries TRBV11-2 and TRBJ2-7; D perhaps matches TRBD1 (6 bases). Trimming removed 7 bases from V and 2 bases from J, with 21 bases in between. CDR3 size: 16 residues. The germline CDR1 and CDR2 sequences are SGHAT and FQNNGV. The CDR3 DNA reads as TGTGCCAGCACTTTGACTGGGGGCTTCTCTGCCTACGAGCAGTACTTC. It specifies CASTLTGGFSAYEQYF.